The next 25 T cell receptor beta chains were all read from a single sample in a study of response to subunit inactivated influenza vaccine. Each CDR3 protein gets one entry after TCRdb re-called the RT-PCR reads with MiXCR. The sample shows about 700,000 distinct CDR3 sequences, about 15% of them seen only once. Material: PBMCs from blood, obtained 14 days before vaccination. Every receptor here comes from a man aged 45 to 65 who received an inactivated influenza vaccine.

The chain links TRBV5-5 to TRBJ2-2; D is uncertain. CDR3 size: 13 residues. Trimming stripped 1 base from V and 4 bases from J, with 5 bases between. CDR1 is SGHKS and CDR2 is YYEKEE in the germline V gene (reference sequence). CDR3 nucleotides: TGTGCCAGCAGCTTGTTGTTCACCGGGGAGCTGTTTTTT. Its translation: CASSLLFTGELFF.

This clonotype was found a few times. The chain is built from TRBV15 and TRBJ2-7, with 7 bases fitting TRBD2. Germline V lookup: CDR1 LNHNV, CDR2 YYDKDF (reference sequence). V shed 0 bases and J 7 bases; nucleotides not matched to a gene: 9. The CDR3 consists of 15 residues. CDR3 region: CATSRDRTRSEEQYF. CDR3 DNA sequence: TGTGCCACCAGCAGAGATAGGACTAGGAGTGAGGAGCAGTACTTC.

The chain carries TRBV12-3 or TRBV12-4 and TRBJ2-3; D ambiguous. The CDR3 spans 12 residues. Trimming removed 6 bases at V and 4 bases at J, with 8 bases between. Written as DNA, the CDR3 is TGTGCCAGCAGCATCTTCCCAGATACGCAGTATTTT. Its protein is CASSIFPDTQYF.

This clonotype turned up a few times. The chain is built from TRBV6-2 or TRBV6-3 and TRBJ2-7; 9 bases map to TRBD1. Losses at the gene ends were 8 bases for V and 9 bases for J; bases not matched to a gene: 11. This CDR3 comprises 13 residues. CDR1 is MNHEY, CDR2 SVGEGT, per germline. DNA of the CDR3: TGTGCCAGCCGACCCGGGACAGGGAATAGGCAGTACTTC. It codes for CASRPGTGNRQYF.

This clonotype was detected a few times. The chain joins TRBV5-1 to TRBJ2-2; D is uncertain. From germline, CDR1 is SGHRS and CDR2 YFSETQ. Trimming removed 3 bases at V and 5 bases at J, with 14 bases between. CDR3 length: 15 amino acids. The chain's CDR3 is CASSSTGRRTGELFF. CDR3 bases: TGCGCCAGCAGCTCAACCGGCCGACGGACCGGGGAGCTGTTTTTT.

The gene calls are TRBV20-1 and TRBJ1-4; D is ambiguous. Germline V lookup: CDR1 DFQATT, CDR2 SNEGSKA (reference sequence). The CDR3 extends over 12 amino acids. V was clipped by 5 bases and J by 2 bases, with 6 bases between them. The CDR3 DNA is TGCAGTGCTGCCGCCACTAATGAAAAACTGTTTTTT. It yields the protein CSAAATNEKLFF.

About this clonotype: Compared with germline, one end of the junction differs, possibly owing to a read error. The chain is built from TRBV5-1 and TRBJ2-3; D could derive from TRBD1 or TRBD2 (5 bases each). The CDR3 covers 14 residues. Germline-derived CDR1 and CDR2 are SGHRS and YFSETQ. The CDR3 nucleotides read TGCGCCAGCAGCTTGGCTGGGAGCACAGGTACGCAGTATTTT. It codes for CASSLAGSTGTQYF.

The chain joins TRBV29-1 to TRBJ2-7; TRBD1 or TRBD2 may be the D gene (5 bases each). The ends were cut back, 7 bases at V and 7 bases at J, with 23 bases in the middle. Germline CDR1 is SQVTM and CDR2 is ANQGSEA. The CDR3 is made up of 14 amino acids. The CDR3 nucleotides are TGCAGCGCTGGAGCCGCCGGGGCCTCGGGGGAGCAGTACTTC. This translates into CSAGAAGASGEQYF.

The rearrangement uses TRBV20-1 and TRBJ2-7; D possibly matches TRBD1 or TRBD2 (5 bases each). Germline V gene data show CDR1 as DFQATT and CDR2 as SNEGSKA (reference sequence). The CDR3 covers 13 residues. Trimming shortened V by 5 bases and J by 7 bases, and 18 bases separated the two germline ends. The CDR3 spells CSAPAGKGWEQYF. CDR3 bases: TGCAGTGCTCCCGCCGGGAAGGGGTGGGAGCAGTACTTC.

The sample holds many counts of this clonotype. The V call is TRBV6-2 or TRBV6-3, the J call TRBJ1-6; D gene uncertain. This CDR3 is built from 14 residues. Per the germline V gene, CDR1 is MNHEY and CDR2 is SVGEGT. The V and J ends lost 3 bases and 4 bases respectively, with 7 bases between them. CDR3 protein: CASSYEGYNSPLHF. Written as DNA, the CDR3 is TGTGCCAGCAGTTATGAAGGATATAATTCACCCCTCCACTTT.

This clonotype was seen a handful of times. The V and J genes are TRBV7-2 and TRBJ2-7; either TRBD1 or TRBD2 may fit D (6 bases each). CDR1 is SGHTA and CDR2 is FQGNSA in the germline V gene. V dropped 7 bases and J dropped 4 bases, with 11 bases sitting between them. The CDR3 is 12 amino acids. CDR3 protein: CASKGGLYEQYF. The CDR3 coding sequence is TGTGCCAGCAAAGGGGGGTTATACGAGCAGTACTTC.

A few counts support this clonotype. CDR3 loop: CASSLGRATNEKLFF. Written as DNA, the CDR3 is TGCGCCAGCAGCTTGGGACGGGCAACTAATGAAAAACTGTTTTTT. The chain couples TRBV5-1 to TRBJ1-4; D gene unclear. The germline V and J ends were trimmed by 0 bases and 0 bases, with 6 bases remaining between them. The CDR3 runs 15 residues. In germline, CDR1 is SGHRS, CDR2 YFSETQ. Using reference TRBV5-1 and TRBJ1-4 for the parts outside the CDR3, the full variable domain is KAGVTQTPRYLIKTRGQQVTLSCSPISGHRSVSWYQQTPGQGLQFLFEYFSETQRNKGNFPGRFSGRQFSNSRSEMNVSTLELGDSALYLCASSLGRATNEKLFFGSGTQLSVL.

This clonotype occurred a few times. V is TRBV10-3 and J is TRBJ2-1; no definite D call. This CDR3 has 11 amino acids. The V gene lost 10 bases and the J gene lost 4 bases, with 8 bases spanning the gap. CDR1 and CDR2 from the germline V gene are ENHRY and SYGVKD. CDR3 nucleotide sequence: TGTGCCACCCGGGTGTACAATGAGCAGTTCTTC. Translation: CATRVYNEQFF.

The gene calls are TRBV20-1 and TRBJ1-1; tentative D call: TRBD1 (6 bases). Trimming took 5 bases from V and 0 from J, leaving 13 bases between them. CDR1 and CDR2 (germline): DFQATT, SNEGSKA (reference sequence). The CDR3 length is 14 residues. The CDR3 protein is CSALPGHLNTEAFF. The CDR3 nucleotides read TGCAGTGCTTTACCGGGACACTTGAACACTGAAGCTTTCTTT.

The table lists this clonotype with many counts. This chain uses TRBV5-1 with TRBJ1-2; the D gene is possibly TRBD1 (6 bases). CDR3 length equals 14 residues. In germline, CDR1 is SGHRS, CDR2 YFSETQ. The ends were cut back, 0 bases at V and 6 bases at J, with 12 bases in the middle. This chain's CDR3 is CASSLDAGTNGYTF. The CDR3 nucleotides are TGCGCCAGCAGCTTGGATGCAGGGACAAATGGCTACACCTTC.

The gene calls are TRBV5-1 and TRBJ1-2; 7 bases are shared with TRBD1. Germline V lookup: CDR1 SGHRS, CDR2 YFSETQ. This CDR3 comprises 15 residues. V trimming: 4 bases; J trimming: 0 bases; junction bases outside the gene matches: 6. The DNA of the CDR3 is TGCGCCAGCAGCCCGGACAGGCCAGCTAACTATGGCTACACCTTC. This encodes CASSPDRPANYGYTF. Variable domain in full (rest from reference TRBV5-1 and TRBJ1-2): KAGVTQTPRYLIKTRGQQVTLSCSPISGHRSVSWYQQTPGQGLQFLFEYFSETQRNKGNFPGRFSGRQFSNSRSEMNVSTLELGDSALYLCASSPDRPANYGYTFGSGTRLTVV.

This clonotype was detected only a few times. The chain is built from TRBV5-1 and TRBJ1-5; D possibly corresponds to TRBD1 (5 bases). V lost 4 bases and J lost 8, with 13 bases in between. Germline loops: CDR1 SGHRS, CDR2 YFSETQ. The CDR3 is 13 residues long. This CDR3 reads CASSRGVEEPQHF. The CDR3 coding sequence is TGCGCCAGCAGCCGGGGGGTGGAGGAGCCCCAGCATTTT.

The sample holds a few counts of this clonotype. V usage is TRBV4-2 and J usage is TRBJ1-5, with D perhaps matching TRBD1 (5 bases). CDR1 and CDR2 (germline): LGHNA, YNFKEQ. This CDR3 has 12 amino acids. V was shortened by 0 bases and J by 10 bases, with 7 bases between the two germline ends. CDR3 bases: TGTGCCAGCAGCCAAGATCAGGGTCCCCAGCATTTT. Translation: CASSQDQGPQHF.

The gene calls are TRBV7-8 and TRBJ2-2; D is unclear. V shed 2 bases and J shed 6 bases, with 10 bases lying between them. The CDR3 sequence is 14 residues long. CDR1 is SGHVS, CDR2 FQNEAQ, per germline. The CDR3 here is CASSLIRVAGELFF. CDR3 DNA: TGTGCCAGCAGCTTAATAAGGGTTGCCGGGGAGCTGTTTTTT.

The chain couples TRBV15 to TRBJ2-1, with D perhaps matching TRBD1 (5 bases). Germline V gives CDR1 LNHNV, CDR2 YYDKDF (reference sequence). Trimming took 1 base from V and 4 from J, leaving 11 bases between them. There are 15 residues in the CDR3. The CDR3 spells CATSRVNRTYNEQFF. CDR3 coding DNA: TGTGCCACCAGCAGAGTTAACAGGACATACAATGAGCAGTTCTTC. Using reference TRBV15 and TRBJ2-1 for the parts outside the CDR3, the full variable domain is DAMVIQNPRYQVTQFGKPVTLSCSQTLNHNVMYWYQQKSSQAPKLLFHYYDKDFNNEADTPDNFQSRRPNTSFCFLDIRSPGLGDTAMYLCATSRVNRTYNEQFFGPGTRLTVL.

The rearrangement links TRBV7-9 to TRBJ2-5; D ambiguous. In germline, CDR1 is SEHNR, CDR2 FQNEAQ (reference sequence). V was shortened by 4 bases and J by 2 bases, with 14 bases between the two germline ends. This CDR3 has 15 amino acids. CDR3 amino acids: CASSSSQLLQETQYF. CDR3 DNA sequence: TGTGCCAGCAGCTCCTCGCAGCTCTTGCAAGAGACCCAGTACTTC.

In its sample, this clonotype was seen a few times. The rearrangement uses TRBV4-1 and TRBJ2-7; 9 bases are shared with TRBD1. Germline loops: CDR1 MGHRA, CDR2 YSYEKL. V lost 0 bases and J lost 3; bases outside the gene matches: 3. The CDR3 loop spans 15 amino acids. CDR3 DNA sequence: TGCGCCAGCAGCCAAGAGACAGGGGGTTTCTACGAGCAGTACTTC. Protein product: CASSQETGGFYEQYF.

Worth noting for this clonotype: This may arise from a read error, as a much more abundant clone is one base away. The chain combines TRBV9 with TRBJ2-7; 9 bases align to TRBD1. V lost 4 bases, J lost 5 bases, and 4 bases stayed unmatched. Germline CDR1 is SGDLS and CDR2 is YYNGEE. There are 13 residues in the CDR3. CDR3 residues: CASSPTGGNEQYF. DNA of the CDR3: TGTGCCAGCAGCCCGACAGGGGGTAACGAGCAGTACTTC. The variable domain in full, completed from reference TRBV9 and TRBJ2-7, reads DSGVTQTPKHLITATGQRVTLRCSPRSGDLSVYWYQQSLDQGLQFLIQYYNGEERAKGNILERFSAQQFPDLHSELNLSSLELGDSALYFCASSPTGGNEQYFGPGTRLTVT.

This clonotype was counted between two and nine times. This rearrangement joins TRBV6-2 or TRBV6-3 to TRBJ2-7; 7 bases align to TRBD1. With V trimmed by 2 bases and J by 4 bases, 8 bases remained unmatched. This CDR3 has 15 residues. The V gene's germline CDR1 is MNHEY and CDR2 SVGEGT. The CDR3 DNA is TGTGCCAGCAGTTACGACGGGACAGCTTTTTACGAGCAGTACTTC. It specifies CASSYDGTAFYEQYF.

This clonotype occurred a few times. The chain couples TRBV20-1 to TRBJ2-2, with a weak D call TRBD1 (5 bases). Looked up from germline, CDR1 is DFQATT and CDR2 is SNEGSKA (reference sequence). The CDR3 spans 13 residues. V shed 2 bases and J shed 6 bases, with 10 bases lying between them. DNA for the CDR3: TGCAGTGCTAGAATGACAGCAGCCGGGGAGCTGTTTTTT. This sequence encodes CSARMTAAGELFF.